This T cell receptor (beta chain) was captured by sequencing in a study of control samples from healthy donors and cancer patients. Trimming took 0 bases from V and 3 from J, leaving 12 bases between them. The CDR3 has 15 residues. The germline CDR1 and CDR2 sequences are MNHEY and SVGAGI. Generated by immunoSEQ multiplex PCR, the TCRdb table keeps only in-frame clones and is missing some. The repertoire table contains about 200,000 clones. The chain uses TRBV6-5 and TRBJ2-7, with a possible D match to TRBD1 (5 bases). This receptor was taken from a woman in her twenties or thirties in good health. Specimen: blood. The CDR3 is CASSYSAGLVYEQYF. CDR3 nucleotides: TGTGCCAGCAGTTACTCGGCAGGGTTGGTCTACGAGCAGTACTTC.